This is a list of T cell receptor beta chains from one sample in a study of shared clonotypes between healthy human individuals. Only in-frame clones appear in the TCRdb table, and some are missing; sequencing was by immunoSEQ multiplex PCR. This table has about 980,000 clones, 76% appearing once. Sequenced material: memory CD4+ T cells sorted from blood. All receptors come from a man aged 18 to 30 in good health. Both conserved end residues are part of each CDR3. The D gene is left open where the match is weak. Not all rows give a size; the values are once, few, many and, for expanded clones, a class.

V,J,D,size,CDR3,DNA
TRBV30,TRBJ1-3,NA,NA,CAWASSGNTIYF,TGTGCCTGGGCCAGCTCTGGAAACACCATATATTTT
TRBV5-1,TRBJ1-1,NA,many,CASSLVAGDASEAFF,TGCGCCAGCAGCTTGGTTGCAGGGGACGCATCTGAAGCTTTCTTT
TRBV11-2,TRBJ2-7,NA,few,CASSSFPAAYEQYF,TGTGCCAGCAGCTCCTTCCCGGCGGCCTACGAGCAGTACTTC
TRBV5-1,TRBJ1-2,NA,NA,CASSLGEGGYTF,TGCGCCAGCAGCTTAGGTGAGGGTGGCTACACCTTC
TRBV11-2,TRBJ2-3,NA,NA,CASSALVRGDTQYF,TGTGCCAGCAGCGCACTAGTTAGGGGTGATACGCAGTATTTT
TRBV14,TRBJ2-5,NA,NA,CASSPGVQETQYF,TGTGCCAGCAGTCCCGGTGTGCAAGAGACCCAGTACTTC
TRBV18,TRBJ2-7,NA,few,CASSPPLNSYEQYF,TGTGCCAGCTCACCACCGCTGAACTCCTACGAGCAGTACTTC
TRBV18,TRBJ1-1,NA,NA,CASSLTTQTDTEAFF,TGTGCCAGCTCACTAACCACTCAAACGGACACTGAAGCTTTCTTT
TRBV5-1,TRBJ1-5,NA,NA,CASSLDENQPQHF,TGCGCCAGCAGCTTGGACGAGAATCAGCCCCAGCATTTT
TRBV9,TRBJ2-3,TRBD1,NA,CASSILPGTGTDTQYF,TGTGCCAGCAGCATCCTTCCCGGGACAGGGACAGATACGCAGTATTTT
TRBV10-1,TRBJ2-3,TRBD2,NA,CASSESVAGGPDTQYF,TGCGCCAGCAGTGAGTCGGTAGCGGGAGGTCCAGATACGCAGTATTTT
TRBV2,TRBJ2-5,NA,NA,CASRGQGETQYF,TGTGCCAGCAGAGGGCAGGGAGAGACCCAGTACTTC
TRBV6-5,TRBJ1-2,TRBD1,NA,CASRAMGDSYGYTF,TGTGCCAGCAGGGCCATGGGGGACAGCTATGGCTACACCTTC
TRBV6-1,TRBJ2-7,TRBD2,NA,CASSPAGGLTYEQYF,TGTGCCAGCAGTCCGGCGGGGGGACTAACCTACGAGCAGTACTTC
TRBV10-2,TRBJ2-2,NA,NA,CASSEVARTGELFF,TGCGCCAGCAGTGAGGTAGCGAGGACCGGGGAGCTGTTTTTT
TRBV27,TRBJ2-7,TRBD2,NA,CASSPAGGAYEQYF,TGTGCCAGCAGTCCAGCGGGAGGCGCCTACGAGCAGTACTTC
TRBV7-2,TRBJ2-5,NA,NA,CASSSRVQETQYF,TGTGCCAGCAGCTCCCGGGTGCAAGAGACCCAGTACTTC
TRBV28,TRBJ2-2,NA,NA,CASSYREAGELFF,TGTGCCAGCAGTTACAGGGAGGCCGGGGAGCTGTTTTTT
TRBV27,TRBJ1-2,NA,NA,CASSPTIEARYGYTF,TGTGCCAGCAGTCCCACTATTGAGGCCCGCTATGGCTACACCTTC
TRBV5-1,TRBJ2-3,NA,once,CASSLEGGRDTQYF,TGCGCCAGCAGCTTGGAGGGAGGTAGGGATACGCAGTATTTT
TRBV28,TRBJ1-6,NA,NA,CASSLTQSGSPLHF,TGTGCCAGCAGTTTAACGCAGTCCGGTTCACCCCTCCACTTT
TRBV5-4,TRBJ2-3,TRBD2,NA,CASSPPMAGGRTDTQYF,TGTGCCAGCAGCCCTCCCATGGCGGGGGGGAGGACAGATACGCAGTATTTT
TRBV19,TRBJ2-7,NA,NA,CATMGTVSYEQYF,TGTGCTACTATGGGGACGGTTTCCTACGAGCAGTACTTC
TRBV14,TRBJ2-2,NA,NA,CASSHSERYTGELFF,TGTGCCAGCAGCCACTCCGAGCGGTACACCGGGGAGCTGTTTTTT
TRBV18,TRBJ1-6,NA,NA,CASSPLGTNNSPLHF,TGTGCCAGCTCACCACTGGGGACTAATAATTCACCCCTCCACTTT
TRBV5-1,TRBJ2-3,NA,NA,CASSLYLDRTTDTQYF,TGCGCCAGCAGCCTTTATCTGGACAGAACCACAGATACGCAGTATTTT
TRBV7-2,TRBJ2-2,NA,once,CASSFSGTLTGELFF,TGTGCCAGCAGCTTCTCCGGGACCCTAACCGGGGAGCTGTTTTTT
TRBV7-2,TRBJ2-5,TRBD2,NA,CASRKRGLAGVETQYF,TGTGCCAGCAGGAAACGGGGACTAGCGGGAGTAGAGACCCAGTACTTC
TRBV25-1,TRBJ2-5,NA,NA,CASSRGETQYF,TGTGCCAGCAGCCGGGGGGAGACCCAGTACTTC
TRBV2,TRBJ1-6,NA,few,CASSDSSPLHF,TGTGCCAGCAGCGACAGTTCACCCCTCCACTTT
TRBV25-1,TRBJ1-4,NA,NA,CASGKAGINEKLFF,TGTGCCAGCGGGAAGGCAGGTATTAATGAAAAACTGTTTTTT
TRBV5-1,TRBJ2-7,TRBD2,few,CASLAGAGGPSEQYF,TGCGCCAGCTTAGCTGGGGCGGGAGGTCCCTCCGAGCAGTACTTC
TRBV9,TRBJ2-3,NA,NA,CASSVAISTDTQYF,TGTGCCAGCAGCGTAGCTATATCGACAGATACGCAGTATTTT
TRBV2,TRBJ2-7,TRBD2,NA,CASSELAAYEQYF,TGTGCCAGCAGTGAACTAGCGGCCTACGAGCAGTACTTC
TRBV5-4,TRBJ2-1,NA,NA,CASSLRTLGNEQFF,TGTGCCAGCAGCCTTAGGACCCTTGGCAATGAGCAGTTCTTC
TRBV5-4,TRBJ1-6,NA,NA,CASSLSRENSPLHF,TGTGCCAGCAGCTTGTCCAGGGAGAATTCACCCCTCCACTTT
TRBV5-1,TRBJ2-3,TRBD2,NA,CASRVIAGGPPDTQYF,TGCGCCAGCAGGGTAATAGCGGGGGGGCCTCCAGATACGCAGTATTTT
TRBV5-1,TRBJ2-5,NA,once,CASSLVGGQETQYF,TGCGCCAGCAGTTTGGTGGGAGGCCAAGAGACCCAGTACTTC
TRBV7-8,TRBJ1-4,TRBD1,NA,CASSLTGVEEKLFF,TGTGCCAGCAGCTTAACAGGGGTAGAGGAAAAACTGTTTTTT
TRBV5-1,TRBJ2-3,TRBD2,NA,CASSTGTSGRDTQYF,TGCGCCAGCAGCACGGGGACTAGCGGGAGGGATACGCAGTATTTT
TRBV2,TRBJ1-1,NA,once,CASSNDLNTEAFF,TGTGCCAGCAGCAACGACCTGAACACTGAAGCTTTCTTT
TRBV10-3,TRBJ1-4,NA,NA,CAISETGIGEKLFF,TGTGCCATCAGTGAGACGGGAATAGGTGAAAAACTGTTTTTT
TRBV5-1,TRBJ2-6,NA,NA,CASSPGSSGANVLTF,TGCGCCAGCAGCCCTGGAAGCTCTGGGGCCAACGTCCTGACTTTC
TRBV5-4,TRBJ1-6,NA,NA,CASSLVSGTYNSPLHF,TGTGCCAGCAGCTTGGTTTCAGGGACATATAATTCACCCCTCCACTTT
TRBV2,TRBJ2-5,NA,NA,CASSGQPDTQYF,TGTGCCAGCAGTGGGCAGCCCGACACCCAGTACTTC
TRBV11-3,TRBJ2-7,TRBD2,NA,CASSFFLVAGGSHPSYEQYF,TGTGCCAGCAGCTTTTTTCTAGTAGCGGGTGGATCGCATCCATCCTACGAGCAGTACTTC
TRBV5-4,TRBJ2-5,TRBD1,NA,CASSLRTGGFLETQYF,TGTGCCAGCAGCTTGCGGACAGGGGGTTTCCTGGAGACCCAGTACTTC
TRBV19,TRBJ2-5,TRBD1,NA,CASSITQGYQETQYF,TGTGCCAGTAGTATCACACAGGGGTACCAAGAGACCCAGTACTTC
TRBV7-2,TRBJ1-2,TRBD1,NA,CASSLAAGQGGYTF,TGTGCCAGCAGCTTAGCCGCGGGACAGGGTGGCTACACCTTC
TRBV6-8,TRBJ2-4,TRBD1,NA,CASGQLGDRDEAKNIQYF,TGTGCCAGCGGTCAACTTGGGGACAGGGATGAGGCCAAAAACATTCAGTACTTC
TRBV13,TRBJ2-5,TRBD1,NA,CASSGDRQETQYF,TGTGCCAGCAGCGGGGACAGGCAAGAGACCCAGTACTTC
TRBV7-2,TRBJ1-6,NA,NA,CASSWETGKNSPLHF,TGTGCCAGCAGCTGGGAAACAGGGAAAAATTCACCCCTCCACTTT